Reported below is one T cell receptor beta chain. V shed 4 bases and J shed 0 bases, with 16 bases lying between them. In germline, CDR1 is LNHDA, CDR2 SQIVND (reference sequence). There are 16 residues in the CDR3. The data were obtained in a study of blood T cell repertoires in COVID-19. Original methodology: By means of reference gene primer amplification, nucleated cell counts were estimated. Produced via immunoSEQ multiplex PCR; TCRdb's table is partial and in-frame only. From that table come the V and J calls and clone size; the DNA was used to work out D and trimming. The data contain around 100,000 clones, about four fifths of them singletons.

The TCR was taken from a human donor in a cohort sampled during active COVID-19. The specimen was peripheral blood. V gene TRBV19 combines with J gene TRBJ2-7; D unresolved. The CDR3 protein is CASSTSRLTSSYEQYF. The DNA of the CDR3 is TGTGCCAGTAGTACCTCCAGGCTTACGAGCTCCTACGAGCAGTACTTC. The variable domain in full, completed from reference TRBV19 and TRBJ2-7, reads DGGITQSPKYLFRKEGQNVTLSCEQNLNHDAMYWYRQDPGQGLRLIYYSQIVNDFQKGDIAEGYSVSREKKESFPLTVTSAQKNPTAFYLCASSTSRLTSSYEQYFGPGTRLTVT.